The following is a T cell receptor (beta chain) sequence with its context. Its cognate antigen has yet to be identified. Per-nucleotide qualities are absent, and no much larger clonotype sits a single base away. This sample is part of a study of radiotherapy plus CTLA-4 blockade in lung cancer listed by TCRdb under 2018. Study-wide context: Among enrolled patients, approximately 17% had an objective response and 25% to 40% reached disease control.

Focal radiation therapy combined with CTLA-4 blockade (ipilimumab) was tested in patients with chemo-refractory metastatic non-small-cell lung cancer. The library was built by means of the immunoSEQ multiplex PCR assay. The source is immuneACCESS, and TCRdb retained only in-frame sequences with V and J called. Part of the clones is not carried over; for the studies checked, unresolved V genes explain less than half of this, and the remainder is unexplained. The sample records some 48,000 clones, around nine tenths of which are singletons. The top ten hold around a sixth of the sample. Paper-wide results and their limitations: The strongest predictors of response were reported to be early dynamic shifts in blood T cell clones along with a rise in serum interferon-beta following radiation. After treatment with radiotherapy and ipilimumab, TCR clones that originated in tumors expanded in peripheral blood.

Based on the germline V gene (reference sequence), the CDR1 and CDR2 sequences are SGHAT and FQDESV. The germline V end is reduced by 6 bases and the J end by 1 base; junction bases left unmatched: 2. The CDR3 covers 13 residues, taking in both the cysteine and the phenylalanine. Only the CDR3 DNA stays, 39 bases, in frame from base 1. Sequencing used peripheral blood, obtained from a patient treated with radiotherapy plus ipilimumab. The clonotype was recovered from a human donor with non-small cell lung cancer that progressed on radiotherapy plus ipilimumab. Some clones in this sample may be carry-over from other donors' samples. Here the chain combines TRBV11-1 and TRBJ2-5; TRBD1 agrees with 7 junctional bases. The base sequence is TGTGCCAGCAGGGACAGGATCCAAGAGACCCAGTACTTC. The encoded protein is CASRDRIQETQYF.